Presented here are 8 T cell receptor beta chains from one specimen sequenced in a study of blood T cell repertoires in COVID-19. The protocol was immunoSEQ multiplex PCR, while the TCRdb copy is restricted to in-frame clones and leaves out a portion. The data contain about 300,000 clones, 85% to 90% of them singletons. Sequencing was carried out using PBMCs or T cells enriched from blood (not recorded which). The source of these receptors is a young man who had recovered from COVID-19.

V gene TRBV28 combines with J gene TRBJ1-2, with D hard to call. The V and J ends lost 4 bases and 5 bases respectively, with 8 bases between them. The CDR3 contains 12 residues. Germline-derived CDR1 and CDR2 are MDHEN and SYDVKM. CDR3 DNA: TGTGCCAGCAGTTGGCCGGGGTATGGCTACACCTTC. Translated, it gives CASSWPGYGYTF.

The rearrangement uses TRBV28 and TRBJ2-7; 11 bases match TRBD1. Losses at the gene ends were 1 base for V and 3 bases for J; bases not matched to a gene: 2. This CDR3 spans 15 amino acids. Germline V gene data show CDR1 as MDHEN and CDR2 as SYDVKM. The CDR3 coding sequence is TGTGCCAGCAGTTTATCCGGGACAGGGGGCTACGAGCAGTACTTC. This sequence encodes CASSLSGTGGYEQYF.

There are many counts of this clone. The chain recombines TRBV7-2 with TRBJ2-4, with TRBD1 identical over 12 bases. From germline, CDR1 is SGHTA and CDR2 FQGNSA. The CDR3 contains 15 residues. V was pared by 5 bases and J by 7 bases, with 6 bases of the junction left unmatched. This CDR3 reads CASSKPGTGGNIQYF. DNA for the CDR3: TGTGCCAGCAGCAAGCCCGGGACAGGGGGCAACATTCAGTACTTC.

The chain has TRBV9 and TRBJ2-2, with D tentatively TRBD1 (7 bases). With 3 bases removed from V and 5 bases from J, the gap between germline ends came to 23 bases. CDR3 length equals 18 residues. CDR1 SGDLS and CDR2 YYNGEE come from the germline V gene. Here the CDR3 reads CASSAPRGEARGTGELFF. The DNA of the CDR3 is TGTGCCAGCAGCGCCCCCAGGGGGGAGGCTAGGGGAACCGGGGAGCTGTTTTTT.

CDR3 amino acids: CASSFFGDYSYNEQFF. The CDR3 DNA follows: TGTGCCAGCAGCTTTTTCGGAGACTACTCCTACAATGAGCAGTTCTTC. This chain joins TRBV5-8 and TRBJ2-1, with D tentatively TRBD2 (5 bases). This CDR3 spans 16 amino acids. The germline V gene has CDR1 SGHTS and CDR2 YDEGEE. The germline V and J ends were trimmed by 2 bases and 0 bases, with 12 bases remaining between them.

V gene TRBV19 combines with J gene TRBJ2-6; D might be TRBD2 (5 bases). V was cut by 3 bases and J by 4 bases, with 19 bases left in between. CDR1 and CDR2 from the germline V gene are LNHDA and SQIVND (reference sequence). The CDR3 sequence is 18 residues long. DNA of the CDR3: TGTGCCAGTAGTATTTGGCCGCGTCGGGGTGGCGGGGCCAACGTCCTGACTTTC. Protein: CASSIWPRRGGGANVLTF.

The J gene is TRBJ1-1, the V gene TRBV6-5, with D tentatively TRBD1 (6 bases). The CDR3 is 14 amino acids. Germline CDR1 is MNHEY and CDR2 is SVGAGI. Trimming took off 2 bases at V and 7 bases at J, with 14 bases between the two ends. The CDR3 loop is CASSYVQGTVEAFF. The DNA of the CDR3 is TGTGCCAGCAGTTACGTGCAGGGGACGGTTGAAGCTTTCTTT.

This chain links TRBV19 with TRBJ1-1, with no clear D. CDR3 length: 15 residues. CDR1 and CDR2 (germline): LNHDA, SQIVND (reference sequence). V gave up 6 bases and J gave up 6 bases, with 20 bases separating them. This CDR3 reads CASSPRQVGKAEAFF. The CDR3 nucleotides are TGTGCCAGTAGCCCCCGTCAGGTCGGTAAAGCTGAAGCTTTCTTT.